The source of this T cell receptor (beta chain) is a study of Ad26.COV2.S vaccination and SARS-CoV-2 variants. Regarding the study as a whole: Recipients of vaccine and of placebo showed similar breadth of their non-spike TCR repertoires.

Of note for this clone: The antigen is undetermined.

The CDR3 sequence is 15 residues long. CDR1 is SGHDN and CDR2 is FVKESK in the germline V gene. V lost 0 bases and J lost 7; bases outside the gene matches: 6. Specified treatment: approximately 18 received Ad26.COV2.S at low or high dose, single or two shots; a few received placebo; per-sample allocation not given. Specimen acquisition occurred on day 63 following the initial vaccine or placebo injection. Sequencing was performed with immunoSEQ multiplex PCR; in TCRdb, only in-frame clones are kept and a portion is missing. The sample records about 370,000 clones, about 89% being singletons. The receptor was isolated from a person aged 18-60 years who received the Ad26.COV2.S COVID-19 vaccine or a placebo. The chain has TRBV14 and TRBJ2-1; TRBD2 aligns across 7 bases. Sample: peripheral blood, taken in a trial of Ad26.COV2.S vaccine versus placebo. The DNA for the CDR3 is TGTGCCAGCAGCCAAGATTTCGGCGGGAGTAATGAGCAGTTCTTC. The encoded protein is CASSQDFGGSNEQFF.